This T cell receptor (beta chain) was profiled in a study of CD8 T cells in Susac syndrome (dated by TCRdb to the late 2010s). Some background on the complete study: Repertoire sequencing was used to test whether CD8+ T cell activation and differentiation in Susac syndrome was antigen driven.

RNA was extracted using the RNeasy kit, and roughly 0.5 to 1 microgram was reverse transcribed with random hexamers. The immunoSEQ multiplex PCR assay, which covers 54 Vbeta and 13 Jbeta segments, was used to amplify TCR beta CDR3 regions. Bias from PCR amplification was corrected by using a synthetic template baseline for primer optimization and for computational correction. The source study handled its data this way. Reads were annotated to V, D and J genes per IMGT and analyzed with immunoSEQ Analyzer, keeping only productive sequences. Clonality was computed as one minus Shannon entropy normalized by log2 of the number of productive unique sequences. Public and private clones were assessed among the 100 most prevalent clones of each patient and control. A clone was defined as Susac-specific if it was absent from the healthy and MS cohorts, from over 1,000 published viral clones and from other ImmuneACCESS disease sequences. The raw public data were reprocessed by TCRdb itself: fastp quality trimming at Q25, MiXCR clonotype calling, in-frame beta chains only. Rows matching on CDR3 protein sequence are summarized as one entry with the most common DNA and genes. In this record, the V and J calls reflect TCRdb's handling and not the investigators' own analysis. The sample table contains about 110,000 distinct CDR3 sequences; only one count was recorded for 90% to 98% of them. Together, the top ten hold 0.075% to 0.1% of the sample.

The CDR3 numbers 12 residues from cysteine through phenylalanine. Only the CDR3 portion is preserved as DNA: 36 bases, with reading frame beginning at the first base. The germline V gene sets CDR1 to SQVTM and CDR2 to ANQGSEA. Here V drops 4 bases and J drops 8 bases, and the junction holds 5 bases not matched to any gene. What the authors observed across the whole study: The number of individuals in the TCR sequencing and HLA analysis was acknowledged as relatively small.

Note on this clonotype: Its recognized antigen is unknown. The input lacks base qualities; no much larger clone sits a single base away.

High-throughput TCR beta sequencing profiled peripheral blood CD8+ and CD4+ T cells from healthy donors, Susac syndrome patients and multiple sclerosis patients. Healthy donors were included as age- and sex-matched controls. Bulk CD8+ and CD4+ T cells were purified by magnetic negative isolation, while CD8+ TEMRA cells were enriched using FACS. Blood was collected in EDTA tubes and processed within 24 hours, with PBMCs isolated through density gradient centrifugation. PBMCs intended for TCR sequencing were cryopreserved in liquid nitrogen and were subsequently thawed in a 37 degrees C water bath. The sorted or isolated CD4+, CD8+ and CD8+ TEMRA cells had a purity of 90% or higher.

The chain links TRBV29-1 with TRBJ1-2; 9 of the junction bases match TRBD1. This sequence originates from a human donor in good health. Sequenced sample: CD4+ T cells from PBMCs. The CDR3 protein sequence reads: CSVVQGTGGYTF. The nucleotide sequence is given as TGCAGCGTTGTGCAGGGGACAGGGGGCTACACCTTC.